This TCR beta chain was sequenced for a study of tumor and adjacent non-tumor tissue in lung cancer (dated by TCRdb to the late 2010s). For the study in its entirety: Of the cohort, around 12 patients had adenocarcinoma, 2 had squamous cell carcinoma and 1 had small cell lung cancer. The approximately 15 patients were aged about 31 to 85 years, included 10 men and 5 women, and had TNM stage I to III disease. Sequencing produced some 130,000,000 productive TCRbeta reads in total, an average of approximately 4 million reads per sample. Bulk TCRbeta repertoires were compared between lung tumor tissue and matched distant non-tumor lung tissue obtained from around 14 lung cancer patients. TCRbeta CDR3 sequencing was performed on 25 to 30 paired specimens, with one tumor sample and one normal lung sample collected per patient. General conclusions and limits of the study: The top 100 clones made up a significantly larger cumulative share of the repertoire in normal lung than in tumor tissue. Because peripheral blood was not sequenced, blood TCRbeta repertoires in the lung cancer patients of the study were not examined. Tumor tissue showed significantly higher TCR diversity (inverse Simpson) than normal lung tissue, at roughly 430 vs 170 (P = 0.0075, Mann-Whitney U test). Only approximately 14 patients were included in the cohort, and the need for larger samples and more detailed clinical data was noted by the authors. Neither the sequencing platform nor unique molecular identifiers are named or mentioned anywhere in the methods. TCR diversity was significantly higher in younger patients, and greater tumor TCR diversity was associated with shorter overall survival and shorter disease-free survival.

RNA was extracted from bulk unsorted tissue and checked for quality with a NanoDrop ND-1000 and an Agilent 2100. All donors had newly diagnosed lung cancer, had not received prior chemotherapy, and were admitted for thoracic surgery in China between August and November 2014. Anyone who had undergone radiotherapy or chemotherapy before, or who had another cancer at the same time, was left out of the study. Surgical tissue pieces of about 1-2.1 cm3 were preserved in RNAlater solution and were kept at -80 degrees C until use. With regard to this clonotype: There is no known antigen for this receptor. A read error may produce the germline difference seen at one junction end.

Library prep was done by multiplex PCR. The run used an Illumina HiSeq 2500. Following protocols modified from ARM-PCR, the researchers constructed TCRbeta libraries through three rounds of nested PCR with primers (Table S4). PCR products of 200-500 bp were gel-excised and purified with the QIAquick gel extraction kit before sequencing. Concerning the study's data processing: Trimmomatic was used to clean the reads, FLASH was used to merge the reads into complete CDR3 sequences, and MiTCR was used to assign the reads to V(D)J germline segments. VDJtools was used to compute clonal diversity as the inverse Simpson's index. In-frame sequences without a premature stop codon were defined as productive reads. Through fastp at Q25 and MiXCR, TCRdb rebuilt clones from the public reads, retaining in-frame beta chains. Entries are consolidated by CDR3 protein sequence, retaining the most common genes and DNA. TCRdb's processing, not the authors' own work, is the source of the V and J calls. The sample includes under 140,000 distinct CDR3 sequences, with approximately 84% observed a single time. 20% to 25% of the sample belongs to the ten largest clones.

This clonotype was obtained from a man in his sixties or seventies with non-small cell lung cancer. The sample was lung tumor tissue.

The CDR3 protein is CSTRHILGARGKYGYTF. The DNA is TGCAGTACTAGACATATACTAGGGGCGCGTGGGAAATATGGCTACACCTTC. This chain is built from TRBV20-1 and TRBJ1-2; the D region possibly corresponds to TRBD1 (5 bases align). Measured from the cysteine to the phenylalanine, the CDR3 is 17 residues long. Only the CDR3 region is kept as DNA, spanning 51 bases read in frame from base 1. Per the germline V gene (reference sequence), DFQATT is the CDR1 and SNEGSKA is the CDR2.